The text below deals with one T cell receptor beta chain. The sample is drawn from a study of cytomegalovirus exposure and HLA in healthy donors. Study summary: A prior analysis found 117 million unique TCR beta sequences from around 180 million T cells. Early on, a data release was issued that held tens of millions of unique TCRs from HLA-typed donors.

The PCR was carried out with 60 Vbeta primers and 13 Jbeta primers. Data came from immunoSEQ multiplex PCR; TCRdb stores just in-frame clones and leaves some out. The table includes around 150,000 clones, roughly three quarters detected once. The CDR3 runs 13 residues. The germline CDR1 and CDR2 sequences are SGHNT and YENEEA. Germline trimming cut 5 bases from V and 3 bases from J; bases unmatched to any gene: 4. This clonotype was sampled from a man aged 35 to 55 in good health and CMV-seropositive. The chain is built from TRBV11-3 and TRBJ2-7, with TRBD1 matching 7 bases. Sequenced input: PBMCs. CDR3 amino acids: CASSRDSDYEQYF. CDR3 nucleotide sequence: TGTGCCAGCAGCCGGGACAGTGACTACGAGCAGTACTTC.